The T cell receptor (beta chain) under discussion was sequenced for a study of STAT5B mutations in CD4+ large granular lymphocyte leukemia. The assay was immunoSEQ multiplex PCR, and TCRdb's table has in-frame clones only and misses some. In the table there are 15,000 to 25,000 clones, approximately 84% of which are singletons. This receptor was obtained from a human donor in good health. Input material: CD4+ T cells from blood buffy coats.

Written as DNA, the CDR3 is TGTGCCAGCAGCTTCACCGGGACAGGGGGGGATGGCTACACCTTC. Protein product: CASSFTGTGGDGYTF. V usage is TRBV9 and J usage is TRBJ1-2; 11 nucleotides match TRBD1. The CDR3 is 15 amino acids. The junction had 8 bases not matched to a gene; V was cut back by 4 bases and J by 6 bases. Germline V gene lookup returns CDR1 SGDLS and CDR2 YYNGEE.